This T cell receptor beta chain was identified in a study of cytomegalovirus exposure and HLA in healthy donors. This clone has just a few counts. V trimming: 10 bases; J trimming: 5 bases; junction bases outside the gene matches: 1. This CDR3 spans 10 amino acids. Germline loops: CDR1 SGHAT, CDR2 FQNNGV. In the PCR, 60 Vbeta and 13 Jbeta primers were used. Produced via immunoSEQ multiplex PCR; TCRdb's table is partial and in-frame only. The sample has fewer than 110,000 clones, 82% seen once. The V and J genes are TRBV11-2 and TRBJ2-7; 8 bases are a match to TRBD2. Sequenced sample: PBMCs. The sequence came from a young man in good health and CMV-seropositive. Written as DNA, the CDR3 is TGTGCCACGGGGGGGGACGAGCAGTACTTC. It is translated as CATGGDEQYF.